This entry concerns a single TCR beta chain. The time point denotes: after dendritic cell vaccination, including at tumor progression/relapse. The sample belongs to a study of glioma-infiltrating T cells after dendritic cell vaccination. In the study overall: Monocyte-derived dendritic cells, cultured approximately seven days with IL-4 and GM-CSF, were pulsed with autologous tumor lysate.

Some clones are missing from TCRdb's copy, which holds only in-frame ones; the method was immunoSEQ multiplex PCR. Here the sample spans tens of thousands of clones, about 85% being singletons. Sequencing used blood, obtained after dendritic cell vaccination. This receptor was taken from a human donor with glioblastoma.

Written as DNA, the CDR3 is TGTGCCAGTAGTTTGGACAGGGCGAGCACAGATACGCAGTATTTT. This codes for CASSLDRASTDTQYF. The chain couples TRBV19 to TRBJ2-3, with TRBD1 matching over 8 bases. J was trimmed by 0 bases and V by 5 bases; bases with no gene match: 4. The CDR3 sequence is 15 residues long. Germline assignment: CDR1 LNHDA and CDR2 SQIVND (reference sequence).